These T cell receptor beta chains were read from a single sample in a study of Ad26.COV2.S vaccination and SARS-CoV-2 variants. Sequencing used immunoSEQ multiplex PCR; TCRdb keeps in-frame clones, though not all of them. The sample yields about 350,000 clones, about nine tenths seen once. The sequences come from peripheral blood, collected in a trial of Ad26.COV2.S vaccine versus placebo. Receptors originate from a person aged 18 to 65 who received the Ad26.COV2.S COVID-19 vaccine or a placebo. Each CDR3 is given with its conserved first and last residue. Each record gives: CDR3 DNA, CDR3 protein, D gene, V gene, CDR3 length, clone size, J gene. D genes are given only for firm matches. The listing skips clone size in some rows; elsewhere it reads once, few, many or a size class.

CDR3nt: TGTGCCAGCAGTTACTCGATCGGGGGGAGGGGCAATCAGCCCCAGCATTTT; CDR3aa: CASSYSIGGRGNQPQHF; d_gene: NA; v_gene: TRBV6-2/TRBV6-3; len: 17; abundance: NA; j_gene: TRBJ1-5
CDR3nt: TGTGCCAGCAGTTACAGGGGGCATGGTAATGAAAAACTGTTTTTT; CDR3aa: CASSYRGHGNEKLFF; d_gene: TRBD1; v_gene: TRBV6-5; len: 15; abundance: NA; j_gene: TRBJ1-4
CDR3nt: TGCGCCAGCAGTCGACGAGAAGGGAACACTGAAGCTTTCTTT; CDR3aa: CASSRREGNTEAFF; d_gene: NA; v_gene: TRBV23-1; len: 14; abundance: once; j_gene: TRBJ1-1
CDR3nt: TGTGCCAGCAGACCCCGGACAGGGAACTACGAGCAGTACTTC; CDR3aa: CASRPRTGNYEQYF; d_gene: TRBD1; v_gene: TRBV6-5; len: 14; abundance: NA; j_gene: TRBJ2-7
CDR3nt: TGTGCCAGTAGTATATCCGGGACAGACTACGAGCAGTACTTC; CDR3aa: CASSISGTDYEQYF; d_gene: TRBD1; v_gene: TRBV19; len: 14; abundance: NA; j_gene: TRBJ2-7
CDR3nt: TGTGCCAGCACCGCCGGACAGGGGGCGGGCGAGCAGTACTTC; CDR3aa: CASTAGQGAGEQYF; d_gene: TRBD1; v_gene: TRBV9; len: 14; abundance: NA; j_gene: TRBJ2-7
CDR3nt: TGCGCCAGCAGCTTGGCCGGGACAGTGAACACTGAAGCTTTCTTT; CDR3aa: CASSLAGTVNTEAFF; d_gene: TRBD1; v_gene: TRBV5-1; len: 15; abundance: NA; j_gene: TRBJ1-1
CDR3nt: TGTGCCAGCAGCCAACCGGGGGGGTACACTGAAGCTTTCTTT; CDR3aa: CASSQPGGYTEAFF; d_gene: NA; v_gene: TRBV14; len: 14; abundance: NA; j_gene: TRBJ1-1
CDR3nt: TGTGCCAGCTCACAACAGACTTGGGATGGCTACACCTTC; CDR3aa: CASSQQTWDGYTF; d_gene: NA; v_gene: TRBV18; len: 13; abundance: once; j_gene: TRBJ1-2
CDR3nt: TGCGCCAGCAGCCAAGTTCGCGGGGGGGTTTCCTACAATGAGCAGTTCTTC; CDR3aa: CASSQVRGGVSYNEQFF; d_gene: TRBD2; v_gene: TRBV4-1; len: 17; abundance: once; j_gene: TRBJ2-1
CDR3nt: TGTGCCAGCAGCTCGCCGAGGGACAGATATGGCTACACCTTC; CDR3aa: CASSSPRDRYGYTF; d_gene: TRBD1; v_gene: TRBV11-1; len: 14; abundance: NA; j_gene: TRBJ1-2
CDR3nt: TGTGCCAGCAGCTTAGTCCGCCGCTCAGGGGGGAACACTGAAGCTTTCTTT; CDR3aa: CASSLVRRSGGNTEAFF; d_gene: TRBD1; v_gene: TRBV7-8; len: 17; abundance: once; j_gene: TRBJ1-1
CDR3nt: TGCGCCAGCAGCCCGGGACTAGCGGGGGAAGAGACCCAGTACTTC; CDR3aa: CASSPGLAGEETQYF; d_gene: TRBD2; v_gene: TRBV5-1; len: 15; abundance: NA; j_gene: TRBJ2-5
CDR3nt: TGTGCCACCAGCGTTGGGTCCTACGAGCAGTACTTC; CDR3aa: CATSVGSYEQYF; d_gene: NA; v_gene: TRBV12-3/TRBV12-4; len: 12; abundance: NA; j_gene: TRBJ2-7
CDR3nt: TGTGCCAGCAGTACGGACACACCCCTCCACTTT; CDR3aa: CASSTDTPLHF; d_gene: NA; v_gene: TRBV6-2/TRBV6-3; len: 11; abundance: NA; j_gene: TRBJ1-6
CDR3nt: TGTGCCAGCACCTCAAGACAGGGGGCTGAAGCTTTCTTT; CDR3aa: CASTSRQGAEAFF; d_gene: TRBD1; v_gene: TRBV12-3/TRBV12-4; len: 13; abundance: NA; j_gene: TRBJ1-1
CDR3nt: TGCGCCAGCAGCTTGGGTGGGTTACAAGAAAAACTGTTTTTT; CDR3aa: CASSLGGLQEKLFF; d_gene: NA; v_gene: TRBV5-1; len: 14; abundance: NA; j_gene: TRBJ1-4
CDR3nt: TGTGCCAGCAGCCTGGACAGGGTTTCCACTGAAGCTTTCTTT; CDR3aa: CASSLDRVSTEAFF; d_gene: TRBD1; v_gene: TRBV6-2/TRBV6-3; len: 14; abundance: NA; j_gene: TRBJ1-1
CDR3nt: TGTGCCAGCAGTGGGGCCCGGGGCGAAAAACTGTTTTTT; CDR3aa: CASSGARGEKLFF; d_gene: NA; v_gene: TRBV2; len: 13; abundance: NA; j_gene: TRBJ1-4
CDR3nt: TGTGCCAGCAGTCCTGGGACAGCCCGGGATACGCAGTATTTT; CDR3aa: CASSPGTARDTQYF; d_gene: TRBD1; v_gene: TRBV27; len: 14; abundance: NA; j_gene: TRBJ2-3
CDR3nt: TGTGCCAGCAGCCAATTGTACACAGGGATAAGGGGCTACACCTTC; CDR3aa: CASSQLYTGIRGYTF; d_gene: NA; v_gene: TRBV16; len: 15; abundance: NA; j_gene: TRBJ1-2
CDR3nt: TGTGCCAGCAGCTTGGGGACTCCGAACACCGGGGAGCTGTTTTTT; CDR3aa: CASSLGTPNTGELFF; d_gene: NA; v_gene: TRBV5-4; len: 15; abundance: NA; j_gene: TRBJ2-2
CDR3nt: TGCGCCAGCGCCCAAACAGGGGGAAACCAGCCCCAGCATTTT; CDR3aa: CASAQTGGNQPQHF; d_gene: TRBD1; v_gene: TRBV5-1; len: 14; abundance: NA; j_gene: TRBJ1-5
CDR3nt: TGTGCCAGCAGCCTAAACAGGGGGGGCAATCAGCCCCAGCATTTT; CDR3aa: CASSLNRGGNQPQHF; d_gene: TRBD1; v_gene: TRBV11-2; len: 15; abundance: NA; j_gene: TRBJ1-5
CDR3nt: TGTGCCAGCAGCCAAGCATTCGGGGGCGGACCCTACGAGCAGTACTTC; CDR3aa: CASSQAFGGGPYEQYF; d_gene: NA; v_gene: TRBV4-2; len: 16; abundance: NA; j_gene: TRBJ2-7
CDR3nt: TGTGCCAGCAGCGGTCTCGGCACCAACACCGGGGAGCTGTTTTTT; CDR3aa: CASSGLGTNTGELFF; d_gene: NA; v_gene: TRBV4-2; len: 15; abundance: NA; j_gene: TRBJ2-2
CDR3nt: TGCGCCAGCAGCTTGCTCCCCTTGCGGGAGCAGTACTTC; CDR3aa: CASSLLPLREQYF; d_gene: NA; v_gene: TRBV5-1; len: 13; abundance: NA; j_gene: TRBJ2-7
CDR3nt: TGTGCCAGCAGCTATCTAGCGGGGGCCACCGGGGAGCTGTTTTTT; CDR3aa: CASSYLAGATGELFF; d_gene: TRBD2; v_gene: TRBV7-6; len: 15; abundance: NA; j_gene: TRBJ2-2
CDR3nt: TGTGCCAGCAGTGTTGAGGTAGGGACAGGGGCGGTCTATCAGCCCCAGCATTTT; CDR3aa: CASSVEVGTGAVYQPQHF; d_gene: TRBD1; v_gene: TRBV2; len: 18; abundance: NA; j_gene: TRBJ1-5
CDR3nt: TGCAGCGTTCGCCTAGCGGGGAACCCGGATGAGCAGTTCTTC; CDR3aa: CSVRLAGNPDEQFF; d_gene: TRBD2; v_gene: TRBV29-1; len: 14; abundance: NA; j_gene: TRBJ2-1
CDR3nt: TGTGCCAGTACAGTTAGTGGGTCGAGCTCCTACAATGAGCAGTTCTTC; CDR3aa: CASTVSGSSSYNEQFF; d_gene: NA; v_gene: TRBV19; len: 16; abundance: NA; j_gene: TRBJ2-1
CDR3nt: TGTGCCAGCAAGAGGGGGAGGACGGTCACAGATACGCAGTATTTT; CDR3aa: CASKRGRTVTDTQYF; d_gene: NA; v_gene: TRBV5-4; len: 15; abundance: NA; j_gene: TRBJ2-3
CDR3nt: TGCGCCAGCAGCCAAGAGAGAGTTACTGAAGCTTTCTTT; CDR3aa: CASSQERVTEAFF; d_gene: NA; v_gene: TRBV4-3; len: 13; abundance: NA; j_gene: TRBJ1-1
CDR3nt: TGTGCCACCAGCAGAGACCTCGGAGGGGTGGATGAGCAGTTCTTC; CDR3aa: CATSRDLGGVDEQFF; d_gene: NA; v_gene: TRBV15; len: 15; abundance: NA; j_gene: TRBJ2-1
CDR3nt: TGTGCCAGCAGTCTCTCCGGGACAGGGGGCGACGAGCAGTACTTC; CDR3aa: CASSLSGTGGDEQYF; d_gene: TRBD1; v_gene: TRBV28; len: 15; abundance: NA; j_gene: TRBJ2-7